The entry that follows covers one TCR beta chain sequence. Antigen specificity is unknown. Treatment described: 19 received Ad26.COV2.S at low or high dose, single or two shots; 5 received placebo; per-sample allocation not given. It was on day 63 after the first vaccine or placebo injection that samples were taken. The CDR3 length is 14 residues. The germline V and J ends were trimmed by 2 bases and 0 bases, with 7 bases remaining between them. Germline CDR1 LNHNV, CDR2 YYDKDF (reference sequence). The data are from a study of Ad26.COV2.S vaccination and SARS-CoV-2 variants. Across the study: Donor was in the COV1001 Ad26.COV2.S trial arm.

General study results and limits: Higher spike-specific TCR breadth was found in vaccine recipients than in placebo recipients.

The assay was immunoSEQ multiplex PCR, and TCRdb's table has in-frame clones only and misses some. This sample has some 340,000 clones, with 85% found just once. This material consisted of peripheral blood, taken in a trial of Ad26.COV2.S vaccine versus placebo. The origin of this receptor is a person aged 18-65 years who received the Ad26.COV2.S COVID-19 vaccine or a placebo. The rearrangement joins TRBV15 to TRBJ1-1; no clear D. The CDR3 reads CATSRPYMNTEAFF. CDR3 coding DNA: TGTGCCACCAGCAGACCTTACATGAACACTGAAGCTTTCTTT.